This T cell receptor (beta chain) comes out of a study of cytomegalovirus exposure and HLA in healthy donors. Broader study findings: Among immune exposure information, only CMV serostatus was available.

This CDR3 has 14 amino acids. V shed 5 bases, J shed 0 bases, and the junction held 3 bases outside the gene matches. CDR1 is GTSNPN, CDR2 SVGIG, per germline (reference sequence). A note on this clone: Its target is not known.

The PCR employed 60 Vbeta primers together with 13 Jbeta primers. Data came from immunoSEQ multiplex PCR; TCRdb stores just in-frame clones and leaves some out. The table lists roughly 71,000 clones, 62% of them singletons. Sequencing was carried out using PBMCs. The origin of this receptor is a man aged 25 to 40 in good health and CMV-seronegative. This rearrangement joins TRBV30 to TRBJ1-5; 8 bases are a match to TRBD1. The CDR3 is CAWGTGYSNQPQHF. The CDR3 nucleotides are TGTGCCTGGGGGACAGGTTATAGCAATCAGCCCCAGCATTTT.